This T cell receptor (beta chain) came from a study of blood T cell repertoires in COVID-19. Sequenced by immunoSEQ multiplex PCR; TCRdb stores in-frame clones only, minus some. The table includes some 140,000 clones, 65% to 80% detected once. This CDR3 spans 14 amino acids. Germline V gene lookup returns CDR1 MDHEN and CDR2 SYDVKM. The V gene lost 5 bases and the J gene lost 5 bases, with 13 bases spanning the gap. V is TRBV28 and J is TRBJ1-5, with a tentative D call TRBD1 (5 bases). Sample: peripheral blood. This TCR was recovered from a man in his 60s with acute or convalescent COVID-19. CDR3 region: CASSGGNLDQPQHF. In nucleotides, the CDR3 is TGTGCCAGCAGTGGGGGGAATCTGGATCAGCCCCAGCATTTT.